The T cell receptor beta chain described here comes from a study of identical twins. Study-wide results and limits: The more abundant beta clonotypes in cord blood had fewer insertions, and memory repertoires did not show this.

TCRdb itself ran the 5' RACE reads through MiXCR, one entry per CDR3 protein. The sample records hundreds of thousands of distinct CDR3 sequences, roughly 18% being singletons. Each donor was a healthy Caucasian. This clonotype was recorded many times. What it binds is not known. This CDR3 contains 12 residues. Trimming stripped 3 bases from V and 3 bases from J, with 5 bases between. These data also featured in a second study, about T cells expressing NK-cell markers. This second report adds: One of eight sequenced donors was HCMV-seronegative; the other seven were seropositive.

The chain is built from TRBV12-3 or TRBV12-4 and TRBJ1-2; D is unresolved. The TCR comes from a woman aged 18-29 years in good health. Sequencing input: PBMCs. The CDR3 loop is CASSLSDYGYTF. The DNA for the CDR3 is TGTGCCAGCAGTTTGTCCGACTATGGCTACACCTTC.